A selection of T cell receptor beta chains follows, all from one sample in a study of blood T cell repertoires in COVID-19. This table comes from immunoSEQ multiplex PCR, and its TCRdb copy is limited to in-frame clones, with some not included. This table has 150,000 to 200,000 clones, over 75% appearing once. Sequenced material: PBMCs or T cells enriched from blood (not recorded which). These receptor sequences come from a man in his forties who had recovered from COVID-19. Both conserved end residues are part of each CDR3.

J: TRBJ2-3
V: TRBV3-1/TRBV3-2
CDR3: CASSPVQGRQRTDTQYF

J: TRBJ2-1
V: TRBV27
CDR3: CASSLGGLAEYNEQFF

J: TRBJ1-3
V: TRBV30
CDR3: CAWGTGAGNTIYF

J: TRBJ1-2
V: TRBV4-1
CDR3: CASSHSKGGDYGYTF

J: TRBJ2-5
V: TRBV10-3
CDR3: CAISDRDRGRETQYF

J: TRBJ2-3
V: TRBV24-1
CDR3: CATSDLRGEPDTQYF

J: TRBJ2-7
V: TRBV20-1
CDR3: CSASLQGRDEQYF

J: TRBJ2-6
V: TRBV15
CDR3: CATSRGGEWTGVSGANVLTF

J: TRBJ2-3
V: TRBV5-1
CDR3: CASRDESGGTDTQYF

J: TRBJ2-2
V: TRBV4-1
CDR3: CASSRSGLMNTGELFF

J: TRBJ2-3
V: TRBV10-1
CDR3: CASSGSDTDTQYF

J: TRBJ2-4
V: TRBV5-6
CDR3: CASSLGLVSGYRGNIQYF

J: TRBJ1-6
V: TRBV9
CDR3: CASSVQGQGAPNPLHF

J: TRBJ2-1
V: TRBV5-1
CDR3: CASAPLRDYPYNEQFF

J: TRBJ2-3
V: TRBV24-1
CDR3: CATSDLQPGSDTQYF

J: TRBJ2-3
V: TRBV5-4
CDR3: CASSLRSTGTDTQYF

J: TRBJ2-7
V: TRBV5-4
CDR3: CASSLEHSYEQYF

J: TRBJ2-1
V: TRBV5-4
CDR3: CASSSHNEQFF

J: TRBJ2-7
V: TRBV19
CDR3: CASMEGAGSYEQYF

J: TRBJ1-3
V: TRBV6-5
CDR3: CASSYQGIGTIYF

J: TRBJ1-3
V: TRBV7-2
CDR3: CASSPDRRRNTIYF

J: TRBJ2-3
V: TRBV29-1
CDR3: CSVEGLVGGGQYF

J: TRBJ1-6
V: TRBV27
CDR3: CASSLTGGGSPLHF

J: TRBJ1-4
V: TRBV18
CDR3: CASTTELLDEKLFF

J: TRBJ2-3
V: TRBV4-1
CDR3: CASSQEAPDTQYF

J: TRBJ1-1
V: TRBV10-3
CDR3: CAIRTRTGENTEAFF

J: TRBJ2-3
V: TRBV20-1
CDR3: CSAATGDTQYF

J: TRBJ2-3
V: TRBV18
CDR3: CASSPGATDTQYF

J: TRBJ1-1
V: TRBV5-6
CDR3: CASSLAVDMVNTEAFF

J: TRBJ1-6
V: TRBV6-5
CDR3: CASSYDRVNSPLHF

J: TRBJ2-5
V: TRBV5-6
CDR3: CASSGAKQETQYF

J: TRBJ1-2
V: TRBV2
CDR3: CASSERGSSYGYTF

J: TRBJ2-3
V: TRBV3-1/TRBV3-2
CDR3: CASSQGGGADTQYF

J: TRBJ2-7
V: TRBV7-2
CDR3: CASSQRVTEPYEQYF

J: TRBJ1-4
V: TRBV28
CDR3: CASSRDRRNEKLFF

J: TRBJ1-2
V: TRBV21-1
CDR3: CASSLGSLPNYGYTF

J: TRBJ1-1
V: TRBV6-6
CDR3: CASSYSLGAMNTEAFF

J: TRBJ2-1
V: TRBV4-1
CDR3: CASSQTLLGGGYNEQFF

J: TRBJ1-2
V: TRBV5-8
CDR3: CASSPGRQYGYTF

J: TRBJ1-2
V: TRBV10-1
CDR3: CAGAKLNYGYTF

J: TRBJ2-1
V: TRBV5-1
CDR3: CASSSAGGSYNEQFF

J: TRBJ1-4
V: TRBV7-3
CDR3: CASSPYGSGDEKLFF

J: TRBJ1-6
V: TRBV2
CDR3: CASRDRDPSRGSPLHF

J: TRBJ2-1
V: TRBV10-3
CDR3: CAISVRGGYNEQFF

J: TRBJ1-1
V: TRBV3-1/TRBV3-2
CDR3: CASSPLQGISTEAFF

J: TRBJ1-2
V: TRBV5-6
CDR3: CASSSQPTGRDGYTF

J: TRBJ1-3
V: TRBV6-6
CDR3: CASSYSEISSGNTIYF

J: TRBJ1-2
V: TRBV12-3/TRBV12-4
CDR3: CASSFDSDRGYTF

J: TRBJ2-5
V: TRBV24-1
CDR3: CATAQTGPGETQYF

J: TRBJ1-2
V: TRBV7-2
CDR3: CASSSRTGGGYTF

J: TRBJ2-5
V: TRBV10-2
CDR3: CATRTFQETQYF

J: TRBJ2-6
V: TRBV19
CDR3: CATMTGGVMGGSGANVLTF

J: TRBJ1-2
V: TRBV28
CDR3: CASSIGQGAFF

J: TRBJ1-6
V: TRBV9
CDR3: CASSVNNSPLHF

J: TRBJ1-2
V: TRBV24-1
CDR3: CATSAGRGYTF

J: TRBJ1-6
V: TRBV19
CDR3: CASPVPTGTGNSPLHF